This T cell receptor (beta chain) was found in a study of T-cell memory formation after mild COVID-19. CDR1 and CDR2 (germline): SGHRS, YFSETQ. This CDR3 comprises 13 residues. The V segment lost 4 bases and the J segment 4 bases; nucleotides outside the gene matches: 2. This clonotype was recorded many times. Its antigen is as yet unknown. Findings and limits, study-wide: Second-wave clones reaching peak frequency on day 37 lacked confirmed SARS-CoV-2 specificity.

5'RACE primed at constant segments yielded TCR alpha and TCR beta cDNA libraries bearing sample barcodes and UMIs. A single record per CDR3 protein comes from TCRdb applying MiXCR to the 5' RACE reads. This table has about 320,000 distinct CDR3 sequences, roughly an eighth appearing once. The chain joins TRBV5-1 to TRBJ2-7; 10 bases agree with TRBD1. Sequenced input: PBMCs or a T cell subset sorted from them (not recorded which). The TCR sequence derives from a man in his late teens or twenties who had mild COVID-19 (a few samples of this study predate the infection). Cell type and time point are not known. In DNA, the CDR3 is TGCGCCAGCAGCGCGGACAGGGGGTACGAGCAGTACGTC. This translates into CASSADRGYEQYV.